These 13 T cell receptor beta chains were all obtained from the same sample, sequenced in a study of blood T cell repertoires in COVID-19. Profiling relied on immunoSEQ multiplex PCR, and the TCRdb table lists in-frame clones only, not all of them. The sample includes more than 300,000 clones, about 82% seen only once; the top ten take 1.5% to 2%. Source material: peripheral blood. These receptors were taken from a woman aged 50 to 60 with acute or convalescent COVID-19.

The V and J genes are TRBV30 and TRBJ2-7; 9 nucleotides match TRBD1. This CDR3 region has 16 residues. Germline assignment: CDR1 GTSNPN and CDR2 SVGIG (reference sequence). V lost 0 bases, J lost 2 bases, and 8 bases stayed unmatched. The CDR3 spells CAWSVLTGGRPYEQYF. CDR3 nucleotide sequence: TGTGCCTGGAGTGTACTTACAGGGGGCCGGCCCTACGAGCAGTACTTC.

This chain uses TRBV19 with TRBJ1-5; D not certain. Trimming removed 2 bases at V and 4 bases at J, with 12 bases between. Germline V gene lookup returns CDR1 LNHDA and CDR2 SQIVND (reference sequence). The CDR3 extends over 15 amino acids. CDR3 DNA sequence: TGTGCCAGTAGTATAAGCGGGGAAGGAAATCAGCCCCAGCATTTT. Translation: CASSISGEGNQPQHF.

V and J are TRBV2 and TRBJ1-6, with 9 positions matching TRBD1. Unmatched junction bases numbered 7, after V lost 4 bases and J lost 9 bases. CDR3 length equals 15 residues. Germline V CDR1 and CDR2: SNHLY, FYNNEI. The DNA of the CDR3 is TGTGCCAGCAGTGTAACGGGACAGGGTGGTTCACCCCTCCACTTT. Amino acids: CASSVTGQGGSPLHF.

The genes are TRBV5-6 and TRBJ2-7, with 7 nucleotides matching TRBD1. From germline, CDR1 is SGHDT and CDR2 YYEEEE. The J segment lost 3 bases and the V segment lost 5 bases, leaving 8 bases of the junction unmatched. The CDR3 contains 14 residues. CDR3 in DNA: TGTGCCAGCAGAAAGACAGGGAAGCGCTACGAGCAGTACTTC. Translating it yields CASRKTGKRYEQYF.

The chain uses TRBV5-1 and TRBJ1-2; the D gene is possibly TRBD1 (6 bases). The germline V and J ends were trimmed by 0 bases and 8 bases, with 11 bases remaining between them. This CDR3 has 13 residues. Germline V gene sequence: CDR1 SGHRS, CDR2 YFSETQ. DNA for the CDR3: TGCGCCAGCAGCTTGGTGGCAGGGGAGGGCTACACCTTC. Translated, it gives CASSLVAGEGYTF.

For the CDR3, the DNA is TGTGCCAGCAGTCTCCCCCGGGGGGGATTCACCGGGGAGCTGTTTTTT. It translates to CASSLPRGGFTGELFF. This chain uses TRBV27 with TRBJ2-2; the match to TRBD2 covers 8 bases. V was clipped by 5 bases and J by 4 bases; unmatched bases: 9. Germline V CDR1 and CDR2: MNHEY, SMNVEV (reference sequence). CDR3 length equals 16 residues.

The rearrangement links TRBV3-1 (or the pseudogene TRBV3-2) to TRBJ2-7; 8 positions agree with TRBD2. This CDR3 has 15 amino acids. V lost 1 base to trimming and J lost 7 bases; unmatched junction nucleotides: 9. CDR1 LGHDT and CDR2 YNNKEL come from the germline V gene (reference sequence). CDR3 amino acids: CASSQGGSGRGEQYF. The CDR3 region has the DNA TGTGCCAGCAGCCAAGGAGGCAGCGGGAGAGGGGAGCAGTACTTC.

The chain is built from TRBV29-1 and TRBJ2-7, with a weak D call TRBD1 (5 bases). The CDR3 loop spans 14 amino acids. V was pared by 6 bases and J by 6 bases, with 21 bases between. The germline V gene encodes CDR1 SQVTM and CDR2 ANQGSEA. The CDR3 protein is CSVVNSVWGPEQYF. The CDR3 DNA follows: TGCAGCGTGGTCAATTCGGTATGGGGCCCCGAGCAGTACTTC.

CDR3 protein: CASSDSDRVYSNQPQHF. The CDR3 DNA reads as TGTGCCAGCAGTGATTCAGACAGGGTCTATAGCAATCAGCCCCAGCATTTT. The chain recombines TRBV2 with TRBJ1-5; 7 bases fit TRBD1. V lost 3 bases and J lost 0; bases outside the gene matches: 8. This CDR3 comprises 17 residues. The germline V gene has CDR1 SNHLY and CDR2 FYNNEI.

The V call is TRBV30, the J call TRBJ2-1, with 8 nucleotides matching TRBD2. J was trimmed by 10 bases and V by 0 bases; bases with no gene match: 8. This CDR3 region has 14 residues. Germline V lookup: CDR1 GTSNPN, CDR2 SVGIG (reference sequence). The CDR3 DNA is TGTGCCTGGAGTGTATTGGCAGCGGGAGAGGAGCAGTTCTTC. Its translation is CAWSVLAAGEEQFF.

The chain links TRBV2 to TRBJ2-5, with D unclear. Germline V gives CDR1 SNHLY, CDR2 FYNNEI. CDR3 length: 13 residues. Trimming stripped 3 bases from V and 1 base from J, with 6 bases between. The CDR3 protein is CASSEESQETQYF. DNA for the CDR3: TGTGCCAGCAGTGAGGAGAGCCAAGAGACCCAGTACTTC.

This chain connects TRBV28 to TRBJ2-7; 8 nucleotides line up with TRBD2. Germline V CDR1 and CDR2: MDHEN, SYDVKM. J gave up 0 bases and V 3 bases, and 4 bases lay outside the gene matches. CDR3 length: 15 residues. The CDR3 bases are TGTGCCAGCAGTTTTCGGGGGACTAGCTCCTACGAGCAGTACTTC. This codes for CASSFRGTSSYEQYF.

The chain couples TRBV2 to TRBJ1-2; D is perhaps TRBD1 (6 bases). Deletions cut 2 bases from V and 4 bases from J, with 17 bases between. The CDR3 sequence is 16 residues long. Germline lookup yields CDR1 SNHLY and CDR2 FYNNEI. This CDR3 is CASSERVRGFVYGYTF. In DNA, the CDR3 is TGTGCCAGCAGTGAACGTGTCAGGGGATTTGTCTATGGCTACACCTTC.